This T cell receptor (beta chain) was identified during a study of monozygotic twins with inflammatory bowel disease. The CDR3 is 15 residues long. Germline-derived CDR1 and CDR2 are MNHEY and SMNVEV (reference sequence). Molecular identifiers with 6-nucleotide sample barcodes were added during cDNA synthesis via template switching. TCRdb reprocessed the 5' RACE reads and keeps a single row for each CDR3 protein, giving no DNA. The sample is made up of 350,000 to 550,000 distinct CDR3 sequences, and the top ten hold about 2.3% of it. The sample was blood. This chain uses TRBV27 with TRBJ2-3; no DNA is available, so the TRBD2 call from TCRdb remains unchecked. The receptor was isolated from a human donor with ulcerative colitis or Crohn's disease, or a healthy co-twin of an affected twin (not recorded which). The CDR3 here is CASSLETGPSDTQYF.